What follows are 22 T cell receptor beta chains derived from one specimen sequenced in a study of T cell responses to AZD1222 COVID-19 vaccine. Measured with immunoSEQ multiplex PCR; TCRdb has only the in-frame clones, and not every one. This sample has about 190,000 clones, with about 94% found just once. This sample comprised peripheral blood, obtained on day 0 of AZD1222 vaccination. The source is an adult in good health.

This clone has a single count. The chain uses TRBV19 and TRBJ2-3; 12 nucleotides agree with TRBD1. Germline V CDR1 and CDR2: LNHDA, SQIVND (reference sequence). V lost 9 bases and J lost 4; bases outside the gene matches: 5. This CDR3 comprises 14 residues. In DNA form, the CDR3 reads TGTGCCAGCCGGAGGGACAGGGGGCCAGATACGCAGTATTTT. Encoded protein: CASRRDRGPDTQYF. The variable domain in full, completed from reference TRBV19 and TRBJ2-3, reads DGGITQSPKYLFRKEGQNVTLSCEQNLNHDAMYWYRQDPGQGLRLIYYSQIVNDFQKGDIAEGYSVSREKKESFPLTVTSAQKNPTAFYLCASRRDRGPDTQYFGPGTRLTVL.

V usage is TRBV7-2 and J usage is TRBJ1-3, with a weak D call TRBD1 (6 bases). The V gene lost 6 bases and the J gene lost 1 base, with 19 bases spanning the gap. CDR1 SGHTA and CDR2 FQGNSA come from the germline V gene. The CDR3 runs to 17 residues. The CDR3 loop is CASSSTGPGWSGNTIYF. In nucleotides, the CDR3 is TGTGCCAGCAGTTCCACAGGGCCAGGGTGGTCTGGAAACACCATATATTTT.

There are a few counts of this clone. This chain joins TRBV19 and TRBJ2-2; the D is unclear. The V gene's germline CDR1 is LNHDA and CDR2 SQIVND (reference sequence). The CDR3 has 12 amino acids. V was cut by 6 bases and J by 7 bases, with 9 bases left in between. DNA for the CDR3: TGTGCCAGTAGCAACCTAGGCGGGGAGCTGTTTTTT. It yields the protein CASSNLGGELFF.

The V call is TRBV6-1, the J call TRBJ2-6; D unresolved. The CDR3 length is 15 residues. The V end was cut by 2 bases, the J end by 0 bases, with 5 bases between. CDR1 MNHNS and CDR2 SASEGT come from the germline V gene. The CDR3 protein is CASSEHFSGANVLTF. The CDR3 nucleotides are TGTGCCAGCAGTGAACACTTCTCTGGGGCCAACGTCCTGACTTTC.

This CDR3 is CASSLVIRDGYNEQFF. The CDR3 bases are TGCGCCAGCAGCTTGGTCATCCGGGACGGATACAATGAGCAGTTCTTC. This chain uses TRBV5-1 with TRBJ2-1; D is tentatively TRBD1 or TRBD2 (5 bases each). The CDR3 is 16 residues long. Between the trimmed V and J ends, which lost 0 bases and 4 bases, there was a span of 14 bases. Germline V gene data show CDR1 as SGHRS and CDR2 as YFSETQ.

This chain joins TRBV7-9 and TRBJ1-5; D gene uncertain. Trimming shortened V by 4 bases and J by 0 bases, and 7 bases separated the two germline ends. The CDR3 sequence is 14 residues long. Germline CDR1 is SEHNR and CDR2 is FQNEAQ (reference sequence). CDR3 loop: CASSSYGSNQPQHF. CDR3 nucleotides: TGTGCCAGCAGCTCATACGGTAGCAATCAGCCCCAGCATTTT.

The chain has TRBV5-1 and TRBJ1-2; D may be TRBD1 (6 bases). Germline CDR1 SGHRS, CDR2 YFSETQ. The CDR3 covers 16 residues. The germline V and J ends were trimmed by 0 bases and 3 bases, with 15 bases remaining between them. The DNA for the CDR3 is TGCGCCAGCAGCTTGGTTGGGGGGGCGCGAGACTATGGCTACACCTTC. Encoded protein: CASSLVGGARDYGYTF.

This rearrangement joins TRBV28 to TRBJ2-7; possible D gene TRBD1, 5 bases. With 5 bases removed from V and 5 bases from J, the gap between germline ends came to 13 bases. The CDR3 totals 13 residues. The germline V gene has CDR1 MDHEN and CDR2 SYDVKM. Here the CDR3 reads CASSPGPLDEQYF. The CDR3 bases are TGTGCCAGCAGTCCAGGGCCCTTGGACGAGCAGTACTTC.

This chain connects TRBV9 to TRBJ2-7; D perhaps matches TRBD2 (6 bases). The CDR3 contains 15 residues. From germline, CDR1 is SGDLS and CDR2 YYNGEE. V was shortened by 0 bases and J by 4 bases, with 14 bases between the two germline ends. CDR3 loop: CASSVGGGMMYEQYF. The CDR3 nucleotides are TGTGCCAGCAGCGTAGGGGGCGGGATGATGTACGAGCAGTACTTC. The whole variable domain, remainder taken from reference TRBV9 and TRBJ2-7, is DSGVTQTPKHLITATGQRVTLRCSPRSGDLSVYWYQQSLDQGLQFLIQYYNGEERAKGNILERFSAQQFPDLHSELNLSSLELGDSALYFCASSVGGGMMYEQYFGPGTRLTVT.

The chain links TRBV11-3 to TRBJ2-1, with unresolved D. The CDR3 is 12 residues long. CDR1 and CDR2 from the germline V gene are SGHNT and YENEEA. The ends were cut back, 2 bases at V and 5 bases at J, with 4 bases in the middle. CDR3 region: CASSLTHNEQFF. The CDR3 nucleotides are TGTGCCAGCAGCTTAACCCACAATGAGCAGTTCTTC.

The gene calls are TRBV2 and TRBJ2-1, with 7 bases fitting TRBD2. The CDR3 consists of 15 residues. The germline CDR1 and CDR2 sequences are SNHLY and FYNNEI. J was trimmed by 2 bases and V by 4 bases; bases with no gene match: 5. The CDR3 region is CASSVTSATYNEQFF. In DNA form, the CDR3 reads TGTGCCAGCAGTGTAACTAGCGCAACCTACAATGAGCAGTTCTTC.

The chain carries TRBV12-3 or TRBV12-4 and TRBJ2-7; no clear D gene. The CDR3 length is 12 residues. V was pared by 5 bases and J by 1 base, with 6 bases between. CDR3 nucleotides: TGTGCCAGCAGTCCCCAATCCTACGAGCAGTACTTC. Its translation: CASSPQSYEQYF.

CDR3 DNA: TGTGCCAGTAGTGACAGGGGCCAGGGCTATGGCTACACCTTC. Translated, it gives CASSDRGQGYGYTF. The rearrangement joins TRBV19 to TRBJ1-2; 8 bases fit TRBD1. Per the germline V gene, CDR1 is LNHDA and CDR2 is SQIVND (reference sequence). The CDR3 runs to 14 residues. V lost 5 bases to trimming and J lost 4 bases; unmatched junction nucleotides: 6.

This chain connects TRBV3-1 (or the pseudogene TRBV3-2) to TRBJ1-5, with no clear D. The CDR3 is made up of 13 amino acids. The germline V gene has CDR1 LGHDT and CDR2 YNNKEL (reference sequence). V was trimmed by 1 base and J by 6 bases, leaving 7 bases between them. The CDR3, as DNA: TGTGCCAGCAGCCAAGGAAGAACTCAGCCCCAGCATTTT. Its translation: CASSQGRTQPQHF.

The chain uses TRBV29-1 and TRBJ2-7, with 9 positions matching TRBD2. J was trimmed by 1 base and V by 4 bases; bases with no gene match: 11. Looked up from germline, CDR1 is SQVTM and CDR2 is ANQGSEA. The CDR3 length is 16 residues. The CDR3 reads CSVGAEAGGASYEQYF. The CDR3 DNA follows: TGCAGCGTTGGAGCTGAGGCGGGAGGGGCATCCTACGAGCAGTACTTC.

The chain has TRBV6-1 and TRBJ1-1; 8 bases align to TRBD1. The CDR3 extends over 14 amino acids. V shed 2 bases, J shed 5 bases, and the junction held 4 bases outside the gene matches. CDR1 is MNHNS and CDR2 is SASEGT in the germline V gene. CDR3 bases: TGTGCCAGCAGTGAACTTACAGGGGGTACTGAAGCTTTCTTT. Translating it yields CASSELTGGTEAFF.

The CDR3 reads CASSRGLAGVDEQFF. The DNA for the CDR3 is TGTGCCAGCAGTAGGGGACTAGCGGGAGTCGATGAGCAGTTCTTC. V usage is TRBV6-5 and J usage is TRBJ2-1, with 14 bases fitting TRBD2. This CDR3 contains 15 residues. The V gene's germline CDR1 is MNHEY and CDR2 SVGAGI. J gave up 8 bases and V 5 bases, and 5 bases lay outside the gene matches.

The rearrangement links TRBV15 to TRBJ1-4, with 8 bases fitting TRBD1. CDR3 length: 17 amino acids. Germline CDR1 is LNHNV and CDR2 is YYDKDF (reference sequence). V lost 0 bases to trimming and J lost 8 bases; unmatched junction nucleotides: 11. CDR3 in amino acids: CATSRDSPGQGAEKLFF. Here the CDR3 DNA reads TGTGCCACCAGCAGAGATTCGCCCGGCCAGGGGGCAGAAAAACTGTTTTTT.

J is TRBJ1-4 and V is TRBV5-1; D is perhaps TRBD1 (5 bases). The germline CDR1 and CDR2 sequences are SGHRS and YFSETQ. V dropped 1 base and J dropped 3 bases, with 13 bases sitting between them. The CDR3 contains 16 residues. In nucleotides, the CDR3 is TGCGCCAGCAGCTTGCAGCCGGGAGGGGCTAATGAAAAACTGTTTTTT. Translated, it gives CASSLQPGGANEKLFF.

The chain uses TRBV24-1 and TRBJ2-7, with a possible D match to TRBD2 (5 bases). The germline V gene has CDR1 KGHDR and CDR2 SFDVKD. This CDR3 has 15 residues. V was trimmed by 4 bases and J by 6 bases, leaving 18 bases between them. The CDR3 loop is CATSETTGGVSEQYF. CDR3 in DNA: TGTGCCACCAGTGAGACAACCGGAGGAGTCAGCGAGCAGTACTTC.

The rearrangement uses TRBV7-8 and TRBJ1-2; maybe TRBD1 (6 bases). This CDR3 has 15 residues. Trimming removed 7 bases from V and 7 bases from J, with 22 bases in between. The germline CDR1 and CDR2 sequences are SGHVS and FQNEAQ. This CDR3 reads CASTRAPRGTLGYTF. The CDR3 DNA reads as TGTGCCAGCACCCGGGCCCCCAGGGGAACTCTTGGCTACACCTTC.

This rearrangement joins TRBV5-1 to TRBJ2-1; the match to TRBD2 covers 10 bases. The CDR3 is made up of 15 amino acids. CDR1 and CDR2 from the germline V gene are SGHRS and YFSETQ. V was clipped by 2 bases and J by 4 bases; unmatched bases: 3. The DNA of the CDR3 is TGCGCCAGCAGCTTCGGACTAGCGGATTACAATGAGCAGTTCTTC. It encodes CASSFGLADYNEQFF.